This section outlines one T cell receptor beta chain sequence together with its context. The data originate from a study of T cell changes during pregnancy in multiple sclerosis. Measured with immunoSEQ multiplex PCR; TCRdb has only the in-frame clones, and not every one. The data contain 30,000 to 35,000 clones, 85% to 90% of them singletons. The CDR3 length is 17 residues. Trimming shortened V by 4 bases and J by 1 base, and 18 bases separated the two germline ends. CDR1 LGHNA and CDR2 YNFKEQ come from the germline V gene. This receptor was identified in a female donor with multiple sclerosis, enrolled in a pregnancy study. The genes are TRBV4-2 and TRBJ2-3; possible D gene TRBD2, 6 bases. The starting material was CD8+ T cells from peripheral blood mononuclear cells, obtained after pregnancy. This CDR3 is CASSPPTRRGRTDTQYF. The CDR3 DNA reads as TGTGCCAGCAGCCCCCCTACGCGGCGGGGCCGCACAGATACGCAGTATTTT.